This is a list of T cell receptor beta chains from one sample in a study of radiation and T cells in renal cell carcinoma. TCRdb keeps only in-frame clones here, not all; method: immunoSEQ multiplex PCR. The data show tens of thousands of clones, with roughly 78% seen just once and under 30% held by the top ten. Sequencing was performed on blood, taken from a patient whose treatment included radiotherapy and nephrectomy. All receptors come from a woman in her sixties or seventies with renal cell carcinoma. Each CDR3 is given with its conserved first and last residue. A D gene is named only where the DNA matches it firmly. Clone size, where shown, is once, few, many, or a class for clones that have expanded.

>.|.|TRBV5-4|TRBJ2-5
CASSKEGRGTQYF
TGTGCCAGCAGCAAGGAAGGCAGGGGGACCCAGTACTTC
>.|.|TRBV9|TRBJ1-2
CASSVDSGSTYGYTF
TGTGCCAGCAGCGTAGACTCAGGGTCTACCTATGGCTACACCTTC
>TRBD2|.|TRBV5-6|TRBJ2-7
CASSLRSGTGEQYF
TGTGCCAGCAGTCTCCGTAGCGGGACTGGCGAGCAGTACTTC
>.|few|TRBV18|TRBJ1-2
CASSPPLPLGDNYGYTF
TGTGCCAGCTCACCACCGCTCCCTCTTGGAGATAACTATGGCTACACCTTC
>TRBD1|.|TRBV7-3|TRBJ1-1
CASSLTQGATEAFF
TGTGCCAGCAGCTTAACCCAGGGGGCCACTGAAGCTTTCTTT
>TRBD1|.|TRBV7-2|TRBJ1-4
CASSLRGQGEKLFF
TGTGCCAGCAGTTTAAGAGGACAGGGAGAAAAACTGTTTTTT
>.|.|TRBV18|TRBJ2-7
CASSPGVDLGEQYF
TGTGCCAGCTCACCGGGGGTCGACCTAGGCGAGCAGTACTTC
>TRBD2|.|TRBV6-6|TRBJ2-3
CASTDSGASDTQYF
TGTGCCAGCACCGACAGCGGGGCCTCAGATACGCAGTATTTT
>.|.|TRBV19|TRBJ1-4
CASSMQHQGEKLFF
TGTGCCAGTAGTATGCAGCACCAGGGTGAAAAACTGTTTTTT
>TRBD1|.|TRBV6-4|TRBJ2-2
CASSRQGVNTGELFF
TGTGCCAGCAGTCGCCAGGGGGTAAACACCGGGGAGCTGTTTTTT
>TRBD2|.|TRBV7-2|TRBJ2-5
CASSLGPSGGQETQYF
TGTGCCAGCAGCTTAGGTCCTAGCGGGGGGCAAGAGACCCAGTACTTC
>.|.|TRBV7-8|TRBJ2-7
CASSSDRTYEQYF
TGTGCCAGCAGCTCGGACAGAACTTACGAGCAGTACTTC
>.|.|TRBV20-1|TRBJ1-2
CSVTAAYGYTF
TGCAGTGTAACCGCAGCGTATGGCTACACCTTC
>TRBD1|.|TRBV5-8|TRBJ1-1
CASSWGQLNTEAFF
TGTGCCAGCAGCTGGGGACAGTTGAACACTGAAGCTTTCTTT
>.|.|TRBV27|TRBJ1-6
CASRRNPGHNNSPLHF
TGTGCCAGCAGACGCAATCCGGGACACAATAATTCACCCCTCCACTTT
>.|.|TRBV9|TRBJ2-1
CASSKTDNEQFF
TGTGCCAGCAGCAAAACGGACAATGAGCAGTTCTTC
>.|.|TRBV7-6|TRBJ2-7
CASSPVMAFSYEQYF
TGTGCCAGCAGCCCGGTAATGGCCTTCTCCTACGAGCAGTACTTC
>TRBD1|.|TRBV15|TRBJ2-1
CATSRDIQDREGNEQFF
TGTGCCACCAGCAGAGATATTCAGGACAGGGAAGGCAATGAGCAGTTCTTC
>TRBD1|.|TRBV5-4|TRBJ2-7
CASSLRTGNYEQYF
TGTGCCAGCAGCCTCCGGACAGGGAACTACGAGCAGTACTTC
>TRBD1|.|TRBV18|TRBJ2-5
CASSSSGGFGETQYF
TGTGCCAGCTCATCATCAGGGGGCTTTGGGGAGACCCAGTACTTC
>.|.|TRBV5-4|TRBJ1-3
CASSLKGGNTIYF
TGTGCCAGCAGCTTGAAAGGTGGAAACACCATATATTTT